This T cell receptor (beta chain) came from a study of blood T cell repertoires in COVID-19. Study-level background: The United States, Italy and Spain were the sources of the acute and convalescent COVID-19 samples. Sources were T cells, B-cell-depleted T cells, or PBMCs; the material itself was cDNA or gDNA.

Method: immunoSEQ multiplex PCR; TCRdb's copy keeps in-frame clones and lacks some. This sample has some 150,000 clones, with approximately 80% found just once. The clonotype originates from a woman aged 50 to 60 with acute or convalescent COVID-19. What was sequenced was peripheral blood.

In nucleotides, the CDR3 is TGCAGTGCTAGTCGGGAGATTCGAAACACCATATATTTT. Encoded protein: CSASREIRNTIYF. The rearrangement uses TRBV20-1 and TRBJ1-3; no clear D. With 3 bases removed from V and 5 bases from J, the gap between germline ends came to 11 bases. The germline gives CDR1 DFQATT, CDR2 SNEGSKA (reference sequence). This CDR3 has 13 amino acids.